This T cell receptor (beta chain) was captured in a study of CD8+CD57+ T cells in acquired aplastic anemia. Study-level information: Sorting CD4+ and CD8+ cells gave DNA averaging about 3.3 ug. Study-wide results and caveats: There were twenty-nine CD8+ CDR3 sequences that occurred in both patients and controls.

The CDR3 totals 15 residues. Per the germline V gene, CDR1 is SNHLY and CDR2 is FYNNEI. V gave up 11 bases and J gave up 2 bases; unmatched junction bases: 13. TCR beta VDJ and CDR3 profiles were obtained from a genomic DNA template. Each CDR3 protein gets one entry after TCRdb re-called the reads with MiXCR. The sample records around 250,000 distinct CDR3 sequences, approximately 86% being singletons. Patients sequenced had flow cytometry evidence of CD8+CD57+ cell expansion. When blood sampling took place, the patients had received no therapy. Turning to this clonotype: What it recognizes is unknown.

This chain uses TRBV2 with TRBJ2-5; 8 bases align to TRBD2. Specimen: sorted CD4+, CD8+, or CD8+CD57+ T cells (not recorded which) from PBMCs. The TCR comes from a human donor with aplastic anemia. The CDR3 DNA reads TGTGCCGGAGAGAGCGGGGGCTCACGACAAGAGACCCAGTACTTC. Encoded protein: CAGESGGSRQETQYF.